The clone carrying this T cell receptor beta chain was found many times. As yet, its antigen is unknown. V lost 2 bases and J 6 bases, leaving 8 bases between the germline ends. The CDR3 is 13 amino acids. CDR1 and CDR2 (germline): MNHEY, SMNVEV (reference sequence). The data are from a study of T-cell reconstitution after alpha-beta-depleted transplantation in children. Whole-study results and caveats: Surviving thymic progenitors and recipient T cells were the source of high TCRbeta diversity at day 60 in some patients. Newly generated T cells supplied most T-cell counts and diversity one year post-transplant.

Unique molecular identifiers were incorporated during preparation of the TCRbeta library. TCRdb re-derived calls from the PCR reads in MiXCR, one entry per CDR3 protein. The profile shows 500,000 to 650,000 distinct CDR3 sequences, roughly 10% of them singletons. The chain employs TRBV27 and TRBJ1-5, with D possibly being TRBD1 (5 bases). The sample here was PBMCs, mostly from graft donor cells, taken 180 days after TCRalphabeta/CD19-depleted stem cell transplant. The TCR originated in a female patient aged 2-9 years who had a stem cell transplant for aplastic anemia, so the T cells may come from the graft donor. The CDR3 sequence: CASSLGGAQPQHF. In nucleotides, the CDR3 is TGTGCCAGCAGTTTAGGAGGGGCTCAGCCCCAGCATTTT.